A selection of T cell receptor beta chains follows, all from one sample in a study of blood T cell repertoires in COVID-19. Measured with immunoSEQ multiplex PCR; TCRdb has only the in-frame clones, and not every one. The sample yields over 85,000 clones, 80% to 90% seen once. Sequences were obtained from peripheral blood. The receptors here all came from a woman between 70 and 85 years old with acute or convalescent COVID-19. Both conserved end residues are part of each CDR3. D genes are given only for firm matches. Some rows have no size entry. The others give once, few or many, or a class for an expanded clone.

NA	NA	TRBJ1-4	TRBV5-6	CASSVQGYVSEKLFF	TGTGCCAGCAGCGTACAGGGATATGTAAGTGAAAAACTGTTTTTT
NA	NA	TRBJ1-1	TRBV25-1	CASSDWASGTEAFF	TGTGCCAGCAGTGATTGGGCCTCGGGGACTGAAGCTTTCTTT
NA	NA	TRBJ1-5	TRBV7-9	CASSLSGNQPQHF	TGTGCCAGCAGCTTATCGGGGAATCAGCCCCAGCATTTT
NA	NA	TRBJ2-5	TRBV2	CASSERGIRETQYF	TGTGCCAGCAGTGAACGGGGGATCAGGGAGACCCAGTACTTC
NA	NA	TRBJ2-1	TRBV27	CASSLSRDRQDEQFF	TGTGCCAGCAGTTTATCGCGCGACAGGCAGGATGAGCAGTTCTTC
once	NA	TRBJ2-7	TRBV19	CASSWGGGSTYEQYF	TGTGCCAGTAGTTGGGGCGGGGGCTCCACCTACGAGCAGTACTTC
NA	TRBD2	TRBJ2-1	TRBV27	CASSFSSGRYYNEQFF	TGTGCCAGCAGTTTCAGCAGCGGGAGGTACTACAATGAGCAGTTCTTC
NA	NA	TRBJ1-5	TRBV12-3/TRBV12-4	CASRGGGQPQHF	TGTGCCAGCAGGGGGGGTGGTCAGCCCCAGCATTTT
NA	NA	TRBJ2-5	TRBV6-5	CASSGSWGQETQYF	TGTGCCAGCTCTGGGAGTTGGGGCCAAGAGACCCAGTACTTC
NA	NA	TRBJ1-1	TRBV9	CASSPGRVKGTEAFF	TGTGCCAGCAGCCCCGGGCGGGTTAAGGGCACTGAAGCTTTCTTT
NA	NA	TRBJ1-1	TRBV5-4	CASSSKGVNTEAFF	TGTGCCAGCAGCTCGAAAGGAGTTAACACTGAAGCTTTCTTT
NA	NA	TRBJ1-5	TRBV12-3/TRBV12-4	CATSSGNQPQHF	TGTGCCACCTCATCCGGGAATCAGCCCCAGCATTTT
NA	NA	TRBJ2-5	TRBV7-8	CASSTDRRGAETQYF	TGTGCCAGCAGCACGGACAGGAGGGGGGCAGAGACCCAGTACTTC
NA	TRBD2	TRBJ2-2	TRBV13	CASSLGTSGTVNTGELFF	TGTGCCAGCAGCTTGGGGACTAGCGGGACTGTGAACACCGGGGAGCTGTTTTTT
once	NA	TRBJ2-7	TRBV3-1/TRBV3-2	CASRSDQKRTDEQYF	TGTGCCAGCAGAAGCGATCAAAAAAGGACAGACGAGCAGTACTTC
NA	TRBD2	TRBJ2-1	TRBV18	CASSPSGSSYNEQFF	TGTGCCAGCTCACCGAGCGGGAGCTCCTACAATGAGCAGTTCTTC
NA	NA	TRBJ2-2	TRBV5-1	CASSWQGLDTGELFF	TGCGCCAGCAGCTGGCAGGGGCTTGACACCGGGGAGCTGTTTTTT
NA	NA	TRBJ1-3	TRBV23-1	CASSQGRGNTIYF	TGCGCCAGCAGTCAAGGGAGGGGAAACACCATATATTTT
NA	NA	TRBJ1-6	TRBV28	CASSLRGSPLF	TGTGCCAGCAGTTTACGGGGGTCTCCGTTGTTT
NA	NA	TRBJ2-1	TRBV6-1	CASSEVQGHRFF	TGTGCCAGCAGTGAAGTGCAGGGACACAGGTTCTTC
NA	NA	TRBJ1-4	TRBV11-2	CASSLSPTPNEKLFF	TGTGCCAGCAGCTTGTCCCCGACACCTAATGAAAAACTGTTTTTT
NA	NA	TRBJ2-4	TRBV3-1/TRBV3-2	CASSQDPLNIQYF	TGTGCCAGCAGCCAAGATCCCCTTAACATTCAGTACTTC
NA	TRBD1	TRBJ1-5	TRBV28	CASNGQGGSFAQPQHF	TGTGCCAGCAACGGGCAGGGGGGTTCCTTTGCTCAGCCCCAGCATTTT
NA	NA	TRBJ2-1	TRBV7-8	CASSLRLGSSYNEQFF	TGTGCCAGCAGCTTACGGTTAGGGAGCTCCTACAATGAGCAGTTCTTC
NA	TRBD2	TRBJ2-5	TRBV27	CASSRAGTSGRETQYF	TGTGCCAGCAGTCGCGCCGGGACTAGCGGGAGAGAGACCCAGTACTTC
NA	TRBD2	TRBJ2-7	TRBV18	CASSPFGLAGGEQYF	TGTGCCAGCTCACCTTTCGGACTAGCGGGAGGCGAGCAGTACTTC
NA	TRBD1	TRBJ1-2	TRBV30	CACNTGGYGYTF	TGTGCCTGTAATACAGGGGGCTATGGCTACACCTTC
NA	TRBD1	TRBJ1-2	TRBV6-5	CASRKTGENYGYTF	TGTGCCAGCAGGAAGACAGGGGAAAACTATGGCTACACCTTC
NA	TRBD1	TRBJ2-7	TRBV10-2	CASSESGGTGISYEQYF	TGCGCCAGCAGTGAGTCTGGGGGGACAGGGATCTCCTACGAGCAGTACTTC
NA	NA	TRBJ2-2	TRBV7-9	CASSFGVATGELFF	TGTGCCAGCAGCTTCGGGGTAGCCACCGGGGAGCTGTTTTTT
once	NA	TRBJ2-1	TRBV28	CASSPRRGGGLGNEQFF	TGTGCCAGCAGTCCCCGCAGAGGGGGGGGTCTTGGCAATGAGCAGTTCTTC
NA	TRBD1	TRBJ1-2	TRBV7-2	CASNEGQVLYGYTF	TGTGCCAGCAACGAGGGACAGGTGCTCTATGGCTACACCTTC
NA	NA	TRBJ1-3	TRBV7-8	CASSLGRGNTIYF	TGTGCCAGCAGCTTGGGCAGGGGAAACACCATATATTTT
NA	NA	TRBJ2-4	TRBV5-1	CASSSQIGLSWGNIQYF	TGCGCCAGCAGCTCCCAGATCGGACTATCTTGGGGAAACATTCAGTACTTC
NA	TRBD2	TRBJ2-7	TRBV3-1/TRBV3-2	CASSRLAEISYEQYF	TGTGCCAGCAGCCGACTAGCGGAAATTTCCTACGAGCAGTACTTC
NA	NA	TRBJ2-7	TRBV2	CASSDTGSNYYEQYF	TGTGCCAGCAGTGATACAGGCAGCAACTATTACGAGCAGTACTTC
NA	NA	TRBJ1-5	TRBV24-1	CATSPGGGGYSNQPQHF	TGTGCCACCAGTCCCGGCGGCGGAGGGTATAGCAATCAGCCCCAGCATTTT